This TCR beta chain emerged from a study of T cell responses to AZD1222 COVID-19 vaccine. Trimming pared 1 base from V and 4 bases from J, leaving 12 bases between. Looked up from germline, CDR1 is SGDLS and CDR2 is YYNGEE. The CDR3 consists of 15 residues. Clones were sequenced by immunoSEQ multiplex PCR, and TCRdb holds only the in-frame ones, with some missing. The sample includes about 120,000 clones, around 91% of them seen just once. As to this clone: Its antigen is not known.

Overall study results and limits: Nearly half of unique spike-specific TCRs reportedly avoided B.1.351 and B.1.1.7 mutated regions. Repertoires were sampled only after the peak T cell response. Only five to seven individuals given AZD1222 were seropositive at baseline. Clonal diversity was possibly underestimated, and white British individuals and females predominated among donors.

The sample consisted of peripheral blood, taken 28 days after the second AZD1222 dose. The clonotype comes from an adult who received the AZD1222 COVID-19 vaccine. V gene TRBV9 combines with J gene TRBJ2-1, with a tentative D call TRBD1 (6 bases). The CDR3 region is CASSVLGDNYNEQFF. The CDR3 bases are TGTGCCAGCAGCGTACTGGGGGACAATTACAATGAGCAGTTCTTC.